The 18 T cell receptor beta chains below were found in one sample sequenced in a study of blood T cell repertoires in COVID-19. Method: immunoSEQ multiplex PCR; TCRdb's copy keeps in-frame clones and lacks some. Here the sample spans some 45,000 clones, more than 70% being singletons. The sequencing input was peripheral blood. These receptors originate from a human donor in a cohort sampled during active COVID-19.

The CDR3 nucleotides are TGCGCCAGCAGCTTGGGCGGGGTCTACGAGCAGTACTTC. Translating it yields CASSLGGVYEQYF. The genes are TRBV5-1 and TRBJ2-7, with a weak D call TRBD2 (6 bases). V lost 0 bases, J lost 3 bases, and 7 bases lay in between. Germline V CDR1 and CDR2: SGHRS, YFSETQ. The CDR3 spans 13 residues.

The chain is built from TRBV6-5 and TRBJ1-5, with D perhaps TRBD1 (5 bases). CDR3 length equals 14 residues. V lost 5 bases, J lost 2 bases, and 10 bases lay in between. The germline gives CDR1 MNHEY, CDR2 SVGAGI. The CDR3 here is CASSLGQGNQPQHF. CDR3 coding DNA: TGTGCCAGCAGTCTCGGACAAGGCAATCAGCCCCAGCATTTT.

This clone was detected only once. The J gene is TRBJ2-5, the V gene TRBV4-3; 10 bases fit TRBD1. V gave up 4 bases and J gave up 9 bases; unmatched junction bases: 14. CDR3 size: 16 residues. The germline V gene encodes CDR1 LGHNA and CDR2 YSLEER. CDR3 sequence reads: CASSLQGGTGVGAQYF. DNA of the CDR3: TGCGCCAGCAGCCTACAAGGGGGGACAGGGGTAGGCGCCCAGTACTTC.

The V gene is TRBV6-2 or TRBV6-3, the J gene TRBJ1-4; D gene ambiguous. The V gene lost 0 bases and the J gene lost 12 bases, with 11 bases spanning the gap. CDR1 and CDR2 (germline): MNHEY, SVGEGT. The CDR3 runs 13 residues. The CDR3 loop is CASSYSFKSELFF. CDR3 nucleotides: TGTGCCAGCAGTTACTCGTTCAAGTCGGAACTGTTTTTT.

The genes are TRBV9 and TRBJ2-5; TRBD2 agrees at 9 bases. Per the germline V gene, CDR1 is SGDLS and CDR2 is YYNGEE. The ends lost 0 bases at V and 1 base at J; junction bases unmatched: 4. The length of the CDR3 is 16 residues. This CDR3 is CASSVGLAGVQETQYF. The CDR3 DNA follows: TGTGCCAGCAGCGTAGGCTTAGCGGGGGTCCAAGAGACCCAGTACTTC.

The chain combines TRBV3-1 (or the pseudogene TRBV3-2) with TRBJ1-1, with 9 bases matching TRBD1. The CDR3 is 15 residues long. CDR1 and CDR2 (germline): LGHDT, YNNKEL (reference sequence). Trimming cost V 4 bases and J 3 bases; bases outside gene matches: 6. CDR3 in amino acids: CASSPDRGTDTEAFF. CDR3 DNA: TGTGCCAGCAGCCCCGACAGGGGGACGGACACTGAAGCTTTCTTT.

This chain joins TRBV4-2 and TRBJ1-4, with 7 bases fitting TRBD1. Germline CDR1 is LGHNA and CDR2 is YNFKEQ. The CDR3 consists of 15 residues. V shed 3 bases, J shed 11 bases, and the junction held 12 bases outside the gene matches. The CDR3, as DNA: TGTGCCAGCAGCCAGGAACGGGACAGCCTCGGGAAACTGTTTTTT. Residues: CASSQERDSLGKLFF.

V gene TRBV27 combines with J gene TRBJ2-1; 8 bases are a match to TRBD1. Trimming cost V 1 base and J 5 bases; bases outside gene matches: 4. The germline V gene encodes CDR1 MNHEY and CDR2 SMNVEV (reference sequence). The CDR3 is 15 residues long. This CDR3 reads CASSLFGTGHNEQFF. The CDR3 DNA reads as TGTGCCAGCAGTTTATTTGGGACAGGTCACAATGAGCAGTTCTTC.

This chain joins TRBV28 and TRBJ2-7; the D gene is possibly TRBD2 (5 bases). The V gene's germline CDR1 is MDHEN and CDR2 SYDVKM. V gave up 3 bases and J gave up 0 bases, with 15 bases separating them. This CDR3 is 16 amino acids long. The CDR3 nucleotides are TGTGCCAGCAGTTTCACTCTCCGGACTCTCTCCTACGAGCAGTACTTC. Its translation: CASSFTLRTLSYEQYF.

This chain connects TRBV19 to TRBJ2-7; D possibly corresponds to TRBD2 (6 bases). Trimming took 5 bases from V and 7 from J, leaving 9 bases between them. Germline V CDR1 and CDR2: LNHDA, SQIVND (reference sequence). This CDR3 comprises 11 residues. This CDR3 is CASSYGGEQYF. DNA for the CDR3: TGTGCCAGTAGTTACGGAGGGGAGCAGTACTTC.

The genes are TRBV10-2 and TRBJ1-5, with D unresolved. Germline V gene sequence: CDR1 WSHSY, CDR2 SAAADI. This CDR3 has 18 amino acids. Trimming took off 0 bases at V and 2 bases at J, with 17 bases between the two ends. The CDR3 is CASSESISMEVGNQPQHF. Here the CDR3 DNA reads TGCGCCAGCAGTGAGTCAATTAGCATGGAGGTCGGCAATCAGCCCCAGCATTTT.

The genes are TRBV29-1 and TRBJ2-3; 8 bases are shared with TRBD2. The CDR3 has 16 residues. V trimming: 0 bases; J trimming: 0 bases; junction bases outside the gene matches: 5. Germline CDR1 and CDR2: SQVTM and ANQGSEA. CDR3 in DNA: TGCAGCGTTGAAGATGGTAGCGGGGAGAGCACAGATACGCAGTATTTT. Residues: CSVEDGSGESTDTQYF.

This rearrangement joins TRBV7-8 to TRBJ2-3; D might be TRBD1 (6 bases). Germline V CDR1 and CDR2: SGHVS, FQNEAQ. The CDR3 contains 15 residues. The ends were cut back, 5 bases at V and 0 bases at J, with 12 bases in the middle. This CDR3 reads CASSRTDTSTDTQYF. CDR3 DNA sequence: TGTGCCAGCAGCCGGACAGACACTAGCACAGATACGCAGTATTTT. Full variable domain (remainder filled in from reference TRBV7-8 and TRBJ2-3): GAGVSQSPRYKVAKRGQDVALRCDPISGHVSLFWYQQALGQGPEFLTYFQNEAQLDKSGLPSDRFFAERPEGSVSTLKIQRTQQEDSAVYLCASSRTDTSTDTQYFGPGTRLTVL.

V gene TRBV9 combines with J gene TRBJ1-1; 8 bases align to TRBD1. Trimming at V came to 0 bases and at J to 8 bases, leaving 9 bases not matched to a gene. This CDR3 is 15 amino acids long. Germline lookup yields CDR1 SGDLS and CDR2 YYNGEE. CDR3 DNA: TGTGCCAGCAGCGTAGTCCCACAGGGGGTTTCGGAAGCTTTCTTT. It is translated as CASSVVPQGVSEAFF.

The chain joins TRBV19 to TRBJ2-7, with 7 bases aligning to TRBD1. Germline loops: CDR1 LNHDA, CDR2 SQIVND (reference sequence). Unmatched junction bases numbered 11, after V lost 2 bases and J lost 4 bases. The CDR3 has 16 residues. The CDR3 sequence is CASSILGRGGGYEQYF. The CDR3 bases are TGTGCCAGTAGTATACTGGGCCGAGGGGGCGGATACGAGCAGTACTTC.

The V call is TRBV27, the J call TRBJ2-7; D is perhaps TRBD1 (5 bases). Trimming took off 5 bases at V and 3 bases at J, with 11 bases between the two ends. Germline CDR1 MNHEY, CDR2 SMNVEV (reference sequence). The CDR3 runs 13 residues. The CDR3 sequence: CASSLQGNYEQYF. CDR3 DNA sequence: TGTGCCAGCAGTCTCCAGGGAAACTACGAGCAGTACTTC.

This chain joins TRBV30 and TRBJ2-7, with 7 bases lining up with TRBD1. Germline assignment: CDR1 GTSNPN and CDR2 SVGIG (reference sequence). The length of the CDR3 is 14 residues. With V trimmed by 2 bases and J by 6 bases, 10 bases remained unmatched. The CDR3 spells CAWSRLGTVLEQYF. Here the CDR3 DNA reads TGTGCCTGGAGTCGCCTCGGGACAGTCCTCGAGCAGTACTTC.

V usage is TRBV19 and J usage is TRBJ2-7; 7 nucleotides match TRBD1. V gave up 3 bases and J gave up 6 bases; unmatched junction bases: 14. The CDR3 has 16 residues. Germline loops: CDR1 LNHDA, CDR2 SQIVND (reference sequence). As DNA, the CDR3 is TGTGCCAGTAGTATTCGCGACAGGGCGAAATACGGCGAGCAGTACTTC. Translating gives CASSIRDRAKYGEQYF.